This passage covers 13 T cell receptor beta chains from one sample sequenced in a study of T and B cells in COVID-19 patients. From blood, about 250-500 ng of genomic DNA served as TRB template. TRB rearrangements were amplified by multiplex PCR with BIOMED2 TRB-A/B primers. TCRdb analysed the multiplex PCR reads with MiXCR anew, one entry per CDR3 protein. The table has 3,700 or so distinct CDR3 sequences, roughly a quarter seen once; the top ten hold about 39%. Input material: blood. These receptors were collected from a human donor with active COVID-19. The donor label of this sample is uncertain.

In its sample, this clonotype ranks as medium-sized (0.01 to 0.1%). The V call is TRBV19, the J call TRBJ1-2; TRBD1 aligns across 7 bases. V gave up 3 bases and J gave up 8 bases; unmatched junction bases: 9. The CDR3 is 14 residues long. The V gene's germline CDR1 is LNHDA and CDR2 SQIVND (reference sequence). The CDR3 reads CASSISGRGQGYTF. CDR3 DNA: TGTGCCAGTAGTATCTCCGGCCGGGGACAGGGCTACACCTTC. Full variable domain (outside the CDR3, taken from reference TRBV19 and TRBJ1-2): DGGITQSPKYLFRKEGQNVTLSCEQNLNHDAMYWYRQDPGQGLRLIYYSQIVNDFQKGDIAEGYSVSREKKESFPLTVTSAQKNPTAFYLCASSISGRGQGYTFGSGTRLTVV.

This clonotype counts as medium-sized. The CDR3: CATSRGTGNTEAFF. The CDR3 DNA sequence: TGTGCCACCAGCCGGGGGACAGGGAACACTGAAGCTTTCTTT. The rearrangement uses TRBV15 and TRBJ1-1; 8 positions match TRBD1. Per germline, CDR1 LNHNV and CDR2 YYDKDF (reference sequence). The CDR3 length is 14 residues. The V segment lost 5 bases and the J segment 1 base; nucleotides outside the gene matches: 3.

This clonotype ranks as medium-sized. V gene TRBV5-6 combines with J gene TRBJ2-5; possibly TRBD1 for D (6 bases). CDR1 is SGHDT, CDR2 YYEEEE, per germline. The CDR3 loop spans 15 amino acids. V shed 2 bases and J shed 2 bases, with 13 bases lying between them. CDR3 nucleotides: TGTGCCAGCAGCTTTAGGGGGACCGGTCAAGAGACCCAGTACTTC. Translating it yields CASSFRGTGQETQYF.

This clonotype showed up just a few times. This chain uses TRBV6-4 with TRBJ1-5; tentative D call: TRBD1 (5 bases). Per the germline V gene, CDR1 is MRHNA and CDR2 is SNTAGT. V lost 5 bases to trimming and J lost 2 bases, with 13 bases between them. The CDR3 is 15 residues long. The DNA for the CDR3 is TGTGCCAGCAGTCCTAGGGGCGGACGCAATCAGCCCCAGCATTTT. Encoded protein: CASSPRGGRNQPQHF.

By frequency in the sample, this clonotype is medium-sized. The chain is built from TRBV27 and TRBJ2-2; the D is unclear. CDR1 MNHEY and CDR2 SMNVEV come from the germline V gene (reference sequence). V dropped 0 bases and J dropped 5 bases, with 10 bases sitting between them. The CDR3 consists of 15 residues. As DNA, the CDR3 is TGTGCCAGCAGTTTATCTTGGGGATGGACCGGGGAGCTGTTTTTT. Encoded protein: CASSLSWGWTGELFF.

By share of the sample, this clonotype is medium-sized. J is TRBJ2-1 and V is TRBV19; TRBD1 or TRBD2 may be the D gene (5 bases each). The CDR3 contains 13 residues. The germline V gene has CDR1 LNHDA and CDR2 SQIVND (reference sequence). Trimming took off 6 bases at V and 10 bases at J, with 16 bases between the two ends. CDR3 DNA sequence: TGTGCCAGTAGCCCCCTCCGGGGCAACGAGCAGTTCTTC. This encodes CASSPLRGNEQFF. Drawing the rest from reference TRBV19 and TRBJ2-1, the complete variable domain is DGGITQSPKYLFRKEGQNVTLSCEQNLNHDAMYWYRQDPGQGLRLIYYSQIVNDFQKGDIAEGYSVSREKKESFPLTVTSAQKNPTAFYLCASSPLRGNEQFFGPGTRLTVL.

The chain has TRBV11-2 and TRBJ2-1, with D perhaps TRBD1 or TRBD2 (5 bases each). This CDR3 comprises 14 residues. Deletions cut 4 bases from V and 3 bases from J, with 10 bases between. The germline V gene encodes CDR1 SGHAT and CDR2 FQNNGV. The CDR3 protein is CASSSGTSYNEQFF. In nucleotides, the CDR3 is TGTGCCAGCAGCTCCGGGACGAGCTACAATGAGCAGTTCTTC.

The gene calls are TRBV5-1 and TRBJ2-7, with 8 bases lining up with TRBD1. CDR3 length: 15 residues. Germline-derived CDR1 and CDR2 are SGHRS and YFSETQ. V was pared by 2 bases and J by 3 bases, with 7 bases of the junction left unmatched. CDR3 sequence (DNA): TGCGCCAGCAGCTTAACCGGGACAGGCTTCTACGAGCAGTACTTC. Protein product: CASSLTGTGFYEQYF.

A remark on this clonotype: The junction does not match germline at one end; this may be a read error. This sequence joins TRBV4-3 and TRBJ1-4, with D possibly being TRBD1 (5 bases). This CDR3 has 16 residues. Germline V lookup: CDR1 LGHNA, CDR2 YSLEER. CDR3 residues: CASSQDAVGAVGKLFF. The CDR3 nucleotides are TGTGCCAGCAGCCAAGATGCAGTTGGGGCAGTCGGAAAACTGTTTTTT.

A few counts support this clonotype. The rearrangement uses TRBV10-1 and TRBJ2-2; D gene uncertain. CDR1 and CDR2 from the germline V gene are WNHNN and SYGVQD (reference sequence). Between the trimmed V and J ends, which lost 2 bases and 0 bases, there was a span of 7 bases. This CDR3 has 15 amino acids. The CDR3 nucleotides are TGCGCCAGCAGTGAGGGATATGCGAACACCGGGGAGCTGTTTTTT. The encoded protein is CASSEGYANTGELFF.

The chain recombines TRBV12-3 or TRBV12-4 with TRBJ2-7, with 9 bases identical to TRBD2. V lost 3 bases to trimming and J lost 5 bases; unmatched junction nucleotides: 2. CDR3 length: 13 amino acids. The CDR3 spells CASSFAGGHEQYF. DNA for the CDR3: TGTGCCAGCAGTTTTGCGGGGGGGCACGAGCAGTACTTC.

This clonotype has a handful of counts. The V call is TRBV7-9, the J call TRBJ1-6; D unclear. Germline V gene sequence: CDR1 SEHNR, CDR2 FQNEAQ (reference sequence). The CDR3 has 14 residues. Trimming shortened V by 7 bases and J by 9 bases, and 16 bases separated the two germline ends. CDR3 protein: CASNDWPLGSPLHF. CDR3 DNA sequence: TGTGCCAGCAACGACTGGCCCCTAGGTTCACCCCTCCACTTT.

V usage is TRBV7-9 and J usage is TRBJ1-2; D is possibly TRBD1 (6 bases). Germline CDR1 reads SEHNR; CDR2 reads FQNEAQ (reference sequence). With 1 base removed from V and 0 bases from J, the gap between germline ends came to 9 bases. The CDR3 contains 15 residues. In nucleotides, the CDR3 is TGTGCCAGCAGCTTAGAACAGGGAGCTAACTATGGCTACACCTTC. Translated: CASSLEQGANYGYTF.